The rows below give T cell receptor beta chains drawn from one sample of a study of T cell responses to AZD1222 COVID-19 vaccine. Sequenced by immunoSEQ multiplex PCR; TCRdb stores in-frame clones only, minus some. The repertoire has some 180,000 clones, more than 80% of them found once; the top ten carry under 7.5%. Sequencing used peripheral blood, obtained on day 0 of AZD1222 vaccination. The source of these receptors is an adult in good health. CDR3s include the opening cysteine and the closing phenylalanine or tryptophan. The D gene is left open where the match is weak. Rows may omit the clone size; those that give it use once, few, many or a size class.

CDR3: CASNLAGQSYGYTF; DNA: TGTGCCAGCAACTTGGCGGGACAGTCTTATGGCTACACCTTC; D: TRBD1; J: TRBJ1-2; size: once; V: TRBV6-6
CDR3: CASSPSSRTAEAFF; DNA: TGTGCCAGCTCACCCTCAAGTCGTACAGCTGAAGCTTTCTTT; D: -; J: TRBJ1-1; size: -; V: TRBV18
CDR3: CASSLVALGTGGNSPLHF; DNA: TGTGCCAGCAGCTTAGTGGCGTTGGGGACAGGGGGCAATTCACCCCTCCACTTT; D: TRBD1; J: TRBJ1-6; size: -; V: TRBV7-8
CDR3: CASSPTSARSYEQYF; DNA: TGTGCCAGCAGCCCTACTAGCGCCCGCTCCTACGAGCAGTACTTC; D: TRBD2; J: TRBJ2-7; size: -; V: TRBV7-9
CDR3: CASSLRRLAGGLTYEQYF; DNA: TGTGCCAGCAGCTTAAGGAGACTAGCGGGAGGATTAACTTACGAGCAGTACTTC; D: TRBD2; J: TRBJ2-7; size: -; V: TRBV7-3
CDR3: CASSGTSRYNEQFF; DNA: TGTGCCAGTAGCGGGACTAGTAGGTACAATGAGCAGTTCTTC; D: TRBD2; J: TRBJ2-1; size: -; V: TRBV19
CDR3: CASSESQGMYSPLHF; DNA: TGTGCCAGCAGTGAATCTCAGGGAATGTATTCACCCCTCCACTTT; D: -; J: TRBJ1-6; size: -; V: TRBV25-1
CDR3: CASSDREPGGTEAFF; DNA: TGCGCCAGCAGTGACAGGGAGCCCGGAGGGACTGAAGCTTTCTTT; D: -; J: TRBJ1-1; size: -; V: TRBV10-1
CDR3: CASSQGWGDSPLHF; DNA: TGTGCCAGCAGCCAAGGGTGGGGGGATTCACCCCTCCACTTT; D: -; J: TRBJ1-6; size: -; V: TRBV3-1/TRBV3-2
CDR3: CASSLTSGRSADTQYF; DNA: TGTGCCAGCAGTTTGACTAGCGGGAGAAGTGCAGATACGCAGTATTTT; D: TRBD2; J: TRBJ2-3; size: -; V: TRBV6-5
CDR3: CASRGQGLAPLHF; DNA: TGTGCCAGCAGAGGACAGGGATTGGCACCCCTCCACTTT; D: TRBD1; J: TRBJ1-6; size: -; V: TRBV6-5
CDR3: CASSFPPNEQFF; DNA: TGTGCCAGCAGCTTCCCACCAAATGAGCAGTTCTTC; D: -; J: TRBJ2-1; size: -; V: TRBV7-2
CDR3: CASSIGRPYGYTF; DNA: TGTGCCAGTAGTATCGGACGCCCCTATGGCTACACCTTC; D: -; J: TRBJ1-2; size: -; V: TRBV19
CDR3: CASSPWAGQGNNEQFF; DNA: TGTGCCAGCAGCCCCTGGGCGGGACAGGGGAACAATGAGCAGTTCTTC; D: TRBD1; J: TRBJ2-1; size: -; V: TRBV3-1/TRBV3-2
CDR3: CASSYFGTGGTEAFF; DNA: TGTGCCAGCAGTTATTTTGGGACAGGGGGCACTGAAGCTTTCTTT; D: TRBD1; J: TRBJ1-1; size: -; V: TRBV6-2/TRBV6-3
CDR3: CASSRTPGTGFLSGNTIYF; DNA: TGTGCCAGTAGTCGAACCCCCGGGACAGGTTTCCTTTCTGGAAACACCATATATTTT; D: TRBD1; J: TRBJ1-3; size: -; V: TRBV19
CDR3: CASSSQGREQYF; DNA: TGTGCCAGCAGCTCACAGGGACGCGAGCAGTACTTC; D: -; J: TRBJ2-7; size: few; V: TRBV3-1/TRBV3-2
CDR3: CASSFLGESNEKLFF; DNA: TGCGCCAGCAGCTTCTTAGGGGAGTCTAATGAAAAACTGTTTTTT; D: -; J: TRBJ1-4; size: -; V: TRBV5-1
CDR3: CSALSGGSSYNEQFF; DNA: TGCAGCGCTCTTAGCGGGGGGAGCTCCTACAATGAGCAGTTCTTC; D: TRBD2; J: TRBJ2-1; size: -; V: TRBV29-1
CDR3: CASSVITGTGGTEQYF; DNA: TGTGCCAGCAGCGTGATAACCGGGACAGGGGGCACCGAGCAGTACTTC; D: TRBD1; J: TRBJ2-7; size: -; V: TRBV5-8
CDR3: CSGRTDDYEQYF; DNA: TGCAGCGGTCGGACAGACGACTACGAGCAGTACTTC; D: -; J: TRBJ2-7; size: few; V: TRBV29-1
CDR3: CASSLQNTGELFF; DNA: TGTGCCAGCAGCTTACAAAACACCGGGGAGCTGTTTTTT; D: -; J: TRBJ2-2; size: -; V: TRBV11-3
CDR3: CASISGMNTEAFF; DNA: TGTGCCAGCATCTCAGGGATGAACACTGAAGCTTTCTTT; D: -; J: TRBJ1-1; size: -; V: TRBV6-5
CDR3: CASSIPDLLNYGYTF; DNA: TGTGCCAGTAGTATACCGGACCTACTTAACTATGGCTACACCTTC; D: -; J: TRBJ1-2; size: -; V: TRBV19
CDR3: CASSYSGGGDTEAFF; DNA: TGTGCCAGCAGTTACTCGGGAGGGGGCGATACTGAAGCTTTCTTT; D: TRBD1; J: TRBJ1-1; size: -; V: TRBV6-5
CDR3: CSVEDGQGARDTIYF; DNA: TGCAGCGTTGAAGACGGGCAGGGGGCCAGAGACACCATATATTTT; D: TRBD1; J: TRBJ1-3; size: -; V: TRBV29-1
CDR3: CATGTSGTDTQYF; DNA: TGTGCCACCGGGACTAGCGGCACAGATACGCAGTATTTT; D: TRBD2; J: TRBJ2-3; size: -; V: TRBV24-1
CDR3: CASATGYNSPLHF; DNA: TGTGCCTCCGCTACAGGGTATAATTCACCCCTCCACTTT; D: -; J: TRBJ1-6; size: -; V: TRBV30
CDR3: CASSLNEKLFF; DNA: TGTGCCAGTAGTCTTAATGAAAAACTGTTTTTT; D: -; J: TRBJ1-4; size: -; V: TRBV19
CDR3: CAWSPRGRAGEQYF; DNA: TGTGCCTGGAGCCCCCGCGGGAGGGCAGGCGAGCAGTACTTC; D: TRBD2; J: TRBJ2-7; size: -; V: TRBV30
CDR3: CASSEWEGSGTEAFF; DNA: TGTGCCAGCAGTGAATGGGAGGGCTCGGGCACTGAAGCTTTCTTT; D: -; J: TRBJ1-1; size: few; V: TRBV6-1
CDR3: CATELELYGYTF; DNA: TGTGCCACCGAGCTCGAGCTTTATGGCTACACCTTC; D: -; J: TRBJ1-2; size: -; V: TRBV7-9
CDR3: CPYYGYTF; DNA: TGCCCTTACTATGGCTACACCTTC; D: -; J: TRBJ1-2; size: -; V: TRBV4-3
CDR3: CASSPPGQGPATNEKLFF; DNA: TGTGCCAGCTCACCACCGGGACAGGGGCCGGCAACTAATGAAAAACTGTTTTTT; D: TRBD1; J: TRBJ1-4; size: -; V: TRBV18
CDR3: CSVAFYRQQDTQYF; DNA: TGCAGCGTTGCCTTCTACAGGCAACAAGATACGCAGTATTTT; D: -; J: TRBJ2-3; size: -; V: TRBV29-1
CDR3: CASSEESQAANTGELFF; DNA: TGTGCCAGCAGTGAAGAAAGCCAAGCCGCGAACACCGGGGAGCTGTTTTTT; D: -; J: TRBJ2-2; size: once; V: TRBV2
CDR3: CASSLDRVWGTGELFF; DNA: TGCGCCAGCAGCTTGGACAGGGTGTGGGGCACCGGGGAGCTGTTTTTT; D: -; J: TRBJ2-2; size: -; V: TRBV5-1
CDR3: CASSLNPGSVGNQPQHF; DNA: TGTGCCAGCAGCTTAAATCCAGGCTCGGTGGGCAATCAGCCCCAGCATTTT; D: -; J: TRBJ1-5; size: -; V: TRBV7-9
CDR3: CASSQDFGGNNEQFF; DNA: TGCGCCAGCAGCCAAGATTTCGGAGGAAACAATGAGCAGTTCTTC; D: -; J: TRBJ2-1; size: -; V: TRBV4-3
CDR3: CASSLRRTGLDTQYF; DNA: TGTGCCAGCAGCCTCCGCCGGACAGGTTTAGATACGCAGTATTTT; D: TRBD1; J: TRBJ2-3; size: -; V: TRBV7-2
CDR3: CASSQPLTGTQSTPLHF; DNA: TGTGCCAGCAGCCAACCCCTGACAGGGACACAGAGTACACCCCTCCACTTT; D: TRBD1; J: TRBJ1-6; size: -; V: TRBV4-2
CDR3: CASSRDSNEKLFF; DNA: TGCGCCAGCAGCCGGGACAGTAATGAAAAACTGTTTTTT; D: TRBD1; J: TRBJ1-4; size: -; V: TRBV5-1
CDR3: CASSQTAGDKNIQYF; DNA: TGCGCCAGCAGCCAAACCGCAGGGGACAAAAACATTCAGTACTTC; D: -; J: TRBJ2-4; size: -; V: TRBV4-1
CDR3: CASRMGPTGSNSPLHF; DNA: TGTGCCAGCCGAATGGGACCTACGGGTTCGAATTCACCCCTCCACTTT; D: -; J: TRBJ1-6; size: few; V: TRBV28
CDR3: CASSPGTSGSNEQFF; DNA: TGTGCCAGCAGTCCGGGGACTAGCGGGAGTAATGAGCAGTTCTTC; D: TRBD2; J: TRBJ2-1; size: -; V: TRBV28
CDR3: CASSVIGGNGEKLFF; DNA: TGTGCCAGCAGCGTAATAGGGGGCAATGGTGAAAAACTGTTTTTT; D: TRBD1; J: TRBJ1-4; size: -; V: TRBV9
CDR3: CASSAGGTQETQYF; DNA: TGTGCCAGCAGCGCGGGGGGGACTCAAGAGACCCAGTACTTC; D: TRBD2; J: TRBJ2-5; size: -; V: TRBV11-1
CDR3: CASSRDGPYEQYF; DNA: TGTGCCAGCAGCCGGGACGGCCCCTACGAGCAGTACTTC; D: -; J: TRBJ2-7; size: -; V: TRBV12-3/TRBV12-4
CDR3: CASGPGRYEQYF; DNA: TGTGCTAGTGGCCCCGGGCGGTACGAGCAGTACTTC; D: -; J: TRBJ2-7; size: -; V: TRBV12-5
CDR3: CASSLVGWGTGSTDTQYF; DNA: TGTGCCAGCAGCTTAGTCGGGTGGGGGACAGGCAGCACAGATACGCAGTATTTT; D: TRBD1; J: TRBJ2-3; size: -; V: TRBV7-2
CDR3: CASSTRGVNVLTF; DNA: TGTGCCAGTAGTACGCGAGGAGTCAACGTCCTGACTTTC; D: -; J: TRBJ2-6; size: once; V: TRBV19
CDR3: CASSLNRGRHEQYF; DNA: TGTGCCAGCAGCTTGAACAGGGGTAGGCACGAGCAGTACTTC; D: TRBD1; J: TRBJ2-7; size: -; V: TRBV5-4
CDR3: CASSPKGGLWETQYF; DNA: TGTGCCAGCAGCCCAAAAGGGGGCCTTTGGGAGACCCAGTACTTC; D: TRBD1; J: TRBJ2-5; size: -; V: TRBV7-9
CDR3: CASSGRETSGSFSYEQYF; DNA: TGTGCCAGCAGCGGACGGGAGACTAGCGGGAGCTTCTCCTACGAGCAGTACTTC; D: TRBD2; J: TRBJ2-7; size: -; V: TRBV3-1/TRBV3-2
CDR3: CASSQDRVGYGYTF; DNA: TGCGCCAGCAGCCAAGACAGGGTAGGCTATGGCTACACCTTC; D: -; J: TRBJ1-2; size: -; V: TRBV4-3
CDR3: CASSFPTWSWQETQYF; DNA: TGTGCCAGCAGCTTCCCGACTTGGTCGTGGCAAGAGACCCAGTACTTC; D: -; J: TRBJ2-5; size: -; V: TRBV7-9
CDR3: CASSPLLRDRGEKLFF; DNA: TGTGCCAGCAGTCCCCTTTTAAGGGATAGGGGGGAAAAACTGTTTTTT; D: -; J: TRBJ1-4; size: -; V: TRBV11-2
CDR3: CASSFSSGKSYEQYF; DNA: TGCGCCAGCAGCTTTAGTTCAGGGAAATCCTACGAGCAGTACTTC; D: -; J: TRBJ2-7; size: -; V: TRBV5-1
CDR3: CASSLALRGRVTNEKLFF; DNA: TGTGCCAGCAGCTTAGCTTTGAGGGGAAGGGTAACTAATGAAAAACTGTTTTTT; D: -; J: TRBJ1-4; size: -; V: TRBV7-8
CDR3: CASSQDTQGNAFF; DNA: TGTGCCAGCAGCCAAGATACGCAGGGGAATGCTTTCTTT; D: -; J: TRBJ1-1; size: -; V: TRBV4-2